These 27 T cell receptor beta chains were all obtained from the same sample, sequenced in a study of technical replicates of blood from a few donors. The data were produced by immunoSEQ multiplex PCR, yet TCRdb's version contains in-frame clones alone and is incomplete. The table lists around 76,000 clones, roughly 96% of them singletons. Material for sequencing was T cells isolated from PBMCs. These receptors all come from a human donor in good health.

This chain joins TRBV7-8 and TRBJ2-7; a possible D gene is TRBD2 (6 bases). Germline V gene lookup returns CDR1 SGHVS and CDR2 FQNEAQ. V lost 2 bases, J lost 1 base, and 18 bases lay in between. The CDR3 consists of 17 residues. The CDR3 DNA reads TGTGCCAGCAGCTTATACCGCGCGGCTAGCGTGTCCTACGAGCAGTACTTC. Its translation: CASSLYRAASVSYEQYF. Looking up the rest from reference TRBV7-8 and TRBJ2-7 gives the full variable domain: GAGVSQSPRYKVAKRGQDVALRCDPISGHVSLFWYQQALGQGPEFLTYFQNEAQLDKSGLPSDRFFAERPEGSVSTLKIQRTQQEDSAVYLCASSLYRAASVSYEQYFGPGTRLTVT.

The CDR3 loop reads CASSSPRDRGQYF. The CDR3 region has the DNA TGTGCCAGCAGTTCTCCCCGGGACAGGGGACAGTACTTC. The rearrangement joins TRBV28 to TRBJ2-7, with 10 nucleotides matching TRBD1. The ends lost 4 bases at V and 10 bases at J; junction bases unmatched: 7. This CDR3 contains 13 residues. Germline assignment: CDR1 MDHEN and CDR2 SYDVKM.

This rearrangement joins TRBV9 to TRBJ2-7; D perhaps matches TRBD1 (7 bases). This CDR3 spans 13 amino acids. Germline-derived CDR1 and CDR2 are SGDLS and YYNGEE. The V and J ends lost 3 bases and 9 bases respectively, with 16 bases between them. The CDR3, as DNA: TGTGCCAGCAGCGCCTTCCAGGGGGGCGCGCAGTACTTC. Amino acid sequence: CASSAFQGGAQYF. The entire variable domain, with the rest obtained from reference TRBV9 and TRBJ2-7, is as follows: DSGVTQTPKHLITATGQRVTLRCSPRSGDLSVYWYQQSLDQGLQFLIQYYNGEERAKGNILERFSAQQFPDLHSELNLSSLELGDSALYFCASSAFQGGAQYFGPGTRLTVT.

The chain couples TRBV9 to TRBJ1-1; D gene ambiguous. From germline, CDR1 is SGDLS and CDR2 YYNGEE. CDR3 size: 12 residues. With 0 bases removed from V and 7 bases from J, the gap between germline ends came to 7 bases. The CDR3 loop reads CASSVGYGEAFF. The CDR3 coding sequence is TGTGCCAGCAGCGTAGGTTACGGTGAAGCTTTCTTT.

The genes are TRBV11-2 and TRBJ1-1; a weak D match, TRBD1 (5 bases). The CDR3 has 14 amino acids. Trimming pared 3 bases from V and 1 base from J, leaving 9 bases between. Germline CDR1 SGHAT, CDR2 FQNNGV. The CDR3 sequence is CASSLGRGNTEAFF. CDR3 nucleotides: TGTGCCAGCAGCTTGGGGCGGGGGAACACTGAAGCTTTCTTT.

The chain combines TRBV4-1 with TRBJ2-7, with D perhaps matching TRBD2 (6 bases). The CDR3 covers 16 residues. V lost 2 bases to trimming and J lost 8 bases, with 22 bases between them. The germline V gene encodes CDR1 MGHRA and CDR2 YSYEKL. The CDR3 nucleotides read TGCGCCAGCAGCCAATACCCACTAGCTCCGGAGTTTCAGCAGTACTTC. Amino acids: CASSQYPLAPEFQQYF.

This clone was seen only once. The chain has TRBV7-9 and TRBJ2-7; no definite D call. The V gene lost 8 bases and the J gene lost 3 bases, with 11 bases spanning the gap. The germline V gene encodes CDR1 SEHNR and CDR2 FQNEAQ (reference sequence). CDR3 length: 12 residues. Here the CDR3 DNA reads TGTGCCAGCGGCGGTATCAACTACGAGCAGTACTTC. Translating it yields CASGGINYEQYF.

The V and J genes are TRBV28 and TRBJ2-7; TRBD1 might be the D (6 bases). V dropped 3 bases and J dropped 2 bases, with 17 bases sitting between them. This CDR3 is 16 amino acids long. Germline lookup yields CDR1 MDHEN and CDR2 SYDVKM. The CDR3 reads CASSFWTADRPYEQYF. For the CDR3, the DNA is TGTGCCAGCAGTTTTTGGACAGCCGATAGGCCCTACGAGCAGTACTTC.

The chain uses TRBV29-1 and TRBJ2-7; 9 nucleotides match TRBD1. The J segment lost 6 bases and the V segment lost 4 bases, leaving 7 bases of the junction unmatched. This CDR3 has 13 amino acids. Germline CDR1 reads SQVTM; CDR2 reads ANQGSEA. DNA of the CDR3: TGCAGCGTTGGAGGACAGGGGTTTTTCGAGCAGTACTTC. Protein: CSVGGQGFFEQYF.

The rearrangement links TRBV6-5 to TRBJ1-6, with a possible D match to TRBD1 (5 bases). CDR3 size: 14 residues. Germline V gives CDR1 MNHEY, CDR2 SVGAGI. Trimming shortened V by 8 bases and J by 7 bases, and 15 bases separated the two germline ends. The CDR3 coding sequence is TGTGCCAGCGGACCACAGGACATCAATTCACCCCTCCACTTT. Encoded protein: CASGPQDINSPLHF.

The chain uses TRBV7-9 and TRBJ2-1, with 8 bases that match TRBD2. The CDR3 sequence is 14 residues long. V was pared by 3 bases and J by 6 bases, with 4 bases of the junction left unmatched. Germline assignment: CDR1 SEHNR and CDR2 FQNEAQ (reference sequence). CDR3 sequence: CASSFTAGVNEQFF. In nucleotides, the CDR3 is TGTGCCAGCAGCTTTACAGCGGGAGTCAATGAGCAGTTCTTC.

The gene calls are TRBV27 and TRBJ1-1; no clear D. Germline CDR1 reads MNHEY; CDR2 reads SMNVEV (reference sequence). The CDR3 loop spans 14 amino acids. The germline V and J ends were trimmed by 6 bases and 0 bases, with 11 bases remaining between them. The CDR3, as DNA: TGTGCCAGCAGGATAAGAGTCATGAACACTGAAGCTTTCTTT. Translation: CASRIRVMNTEAFF.

This chain connects TRBV4-1 to TRBJ2-7, with D tentatively TRBD1 (5 bases). Per the germline V gene, CDR1 is MGHRA and CDR2 is YSYEKL. V was shortened by 3 bases and J by 2 bases, with 11 bases between the two germline ends. CDR3 length equals 14 residues. As DNA, the CDR3 is TGCGCCAGCAGCCAGGGTAGGGGTACCTACGAGCAGTACTTC. Its protein product is CASSQGRGTYEQYF.

The chain's CDR3 is CASSYDDRGGFGYTF. The CDR3 DNA sequence: TGTGCCAGCAGTTACGATGACAGGGGGGGGTTTGGCTACACCTTC. V is TRBV6-5 and J is TRBJ1-2, with 9 nucleotides matching TRBD1. The germline gives CDR1 MNHEY, CDR2 SVGAGI. V lost 2 bases to trimming and J lost 7 bases; unmatched junction nucleotides: 8. This CDR3 has 15 residues.

The chain couples TRBV7-6 to TRBJ2-1, with TRBD1 matching 9 bases. The V segment lost 5 bases and the J segment 10 bases; nucleotides outside the gene matches: 15. This CDR3 has 16 amino acids. Germline CDR1 is SGHVS and CDR2 is FNYEAQ. The CDR3 bases are TGTGCCAGCAGCCCACTCCGGGACAGGGCCAATTCAGAGCAGTTCTTC. This codes for CASSPLRDRANSEQFF.

The rearrangement uses TRBV4-2 and TRBJ2-5, with 10 nucleotides matching TRBD2. Trimming removed 0 bases from V and 6 bases from J; junction bases left unmatched: 4. CDR1 and CDR2 from the germline V gene are LGHNA and YNFKEQ. The CDR3 sequence is 15 residues long. As DNA, the CDR3 is TGTGCCAGCAGCCAAGATCCGACTAGCGGGCAGACCCAGTACTTC. Protein product: CASSQDPTSGQTQYF.

The chain couples TRBV9 to TRBJ2-7; TRBD1 matches at 7 bases. This CDR3 has 15 residues. Germline CDR1 reads SGDLS; CDR2 reads YYNGEE. J was trimmed by 0 bases and V by 2 bases; bases with no gene match: 5. The DNA for the CDR3 is TGTGCCAGCAGCGTTGAGGGACAGAGCTCCTACGAGCAGTACTTC. Translating it yields CASSVEGQSSYEQYF.

The rearrangement joins TRBV10-3 to TRBJ2-1, with TRBD2 matching over 14 bases. Germline CDR1 and CDR2: ENHRY and SYGVKD. This CDR3 has 15 amino acids. Trimming at V came to 5 bases and at J to 9 bases, leaving 6 bases not matched to a gene. The CDR3 reads CAISTPGTSGGEQFF. In nucleotides, the CDR3 is TGTGCCATCAGTACGCCCGGGACTAGCGGGGGTGAGCAGTTCTTC.

The V call is TRBV28, the J call TRBJ1-5; TRBD1 might be the D (5 bases). The CDR3 runs 16 residues. V lost 7 bases, J lost 4 bases, and 20 bases lay in between. The germline CDR1 and CDR2 sequences are MDHEN and SYDVKM. CDR3 nucleotide sequence: TGTGCCAGCAACCCTTATGTCGGGGGGTTAAATCAGCCCCAGCATTTT. Protein sequence: CASNPYVGGLNQPQHF.

The V and J genes are TRBV7-9 and TRBJ1-6; TRBD1 matches 9 bases. With 5 bases clipped from V and 4 bases from J, the junction kept 6 bases outside the gene matches. The CDR3 totals 16 residues. CDR1 and CDR2 (germline): SEHNR, FQNEAQ (reference sequence). This CDR3 reads CASSQGQGLYNSPLHF. CDR3 bases: TGTGCCAGCAGCCAAGGACAGGGGCTTTATAATTCACCCCTCCACTTT.

The chain uses TRBV28 and TRBJ2-5, with D tentatively TRBD2 (5 bases). CDR3 size: 14 residues. From germline, CDR1 is MDHEN and CDR2 SYDVKM. The V and J ends lost 6 bases and 0 bases respectively, with 11 bases between them. The DNA for the CDR3 is TGTGCCAGCAGGAAGCGGAATTACCAAGAGACCCAGTACTTC. Protein: CASRKRNYQETQYF.

The gene calls are TRBV27 and TRBJ2-7; 9 bases match TRBD1. The germline gives CDR1 MNHEY, CDR2 SMNVEV (reference sequence). With 5 bases clipped from V and 6 bases from J, the junction kept 14 bases outside the gene matches. There are 16 residues in the CDR3. CDR3 coding DNA: TGTGCCAGCAGTCCATCCCCCGGGACAGGGATGTTCGAGCAGTACTTC. Its protein is CASSPSPGTGMFEQYF.

The DNA for the CDR3 is TGTGCCAGCAGCCGGGACAGGGCAAACATTCAGTACTTC. Amino acid sequence: CASSRDRANIQYF. This rearrangement joins TRBV11-3 to TRBJ2-4, with 9 positions matching TRBD1. Germline V CDR1 and CDR2: SGHNT, YENEEA. Trimming at V came to 5 bases and at J to 6 bases, leaving 2 bases not matched to a gene. This CDR3 has 13 amino acids.

V usage is TRBV18 and J usage is TRBJ1-5; 7 nucleotides align to TRBD1. The germline CDR1 and CDR2 sequences are KGHSH and LQKENI. With V trimmed by 3 bases and J by 4 bases, 6 bases remained unmatched. This CDR3 has 15 residues. CDR3 in amino acids: CASSPSQGNNQPQHF. The CDR3 nucleotides read TGTGCCAGCTCACCCTCACAGGGGAATAATCAGCCCCAGCATTTT.

CDR3 amino acids: CASSREENGYTF. The CDR3 nucleotides read TGTGCCAGCAGCCGGGAGGAGAATGGCTACACCTTC. This sequence joins TRBV7-8 and TRBJ1-2; D uncertain. Germline lookup yields CDR1 SGHVS and CDR2 FQNEAQ. Trimming removed 5 bases at V and 6 bases at J, with 10 bases between. This CDR3 is 12 amino acids long.

This rearrangement joins TRBV7-8 to TRBJ1-4, with a possible D match to TRBD1 (6 bases). The germline gives CDR1 SGHVS, CDR2 FQNEAQ. Between the trimmed V and J ends, which lost 5 bases and 8 bases, there was a span of 18 bases. The CDR3 runs to 15 residues. The DNA of the CDR3 is TGTGCCAGCAGCAAATACAGGGAAAATGGCGAAAAACTGTTTTTT. Translation gives CASSKYRENGEKLFF.

The chain recombines TRBV5-6 with TRBJ2-3; D might be TRBD1 (6 bases). The germline V gene has CDR1 SGHDT and CDR2 YYEEEE. The CDR3 extends over 16 amino acids. V lost 4 bases and J lost 5, with 20 bases in between. The CDR3 DNA reads as TGTGCCAGCAGCCCGGACACAGGGAGTAGGATAGATACGCAGTATTTT. It is translated as CASSPDTGSRIDTQYF. Using reference TRBV5-6 and TRBJ2-3 for the parts outside the CDR3, the full variable domain is DAGVTQSPTHLIKTRGQQVTLRCSPKSGHDTVSWYQQALGQGPQFIFQYYEEEERQRGNFPDRFSGHQFPNYSSELNVNALLLGDSALYLCASSPDTGSRIDTQYFGPGTRLTVL.